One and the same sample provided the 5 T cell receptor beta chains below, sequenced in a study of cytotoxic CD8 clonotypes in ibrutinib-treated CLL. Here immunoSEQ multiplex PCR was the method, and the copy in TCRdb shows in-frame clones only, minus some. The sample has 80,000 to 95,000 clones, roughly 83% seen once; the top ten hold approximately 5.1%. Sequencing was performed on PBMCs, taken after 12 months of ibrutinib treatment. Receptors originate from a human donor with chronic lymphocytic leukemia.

CDR3 region: CASSEGNSGNTIYF. The CDR3 DNA is TGTGCCAGCAGTGAGGGCAACTCTGGAAACACCATATATTTT. The rearrangement uses TRBV2 and TRBJ1-3; D is unclear. The germline V gene has CDR1 SNHLY and CDR2 FYNNEI. Trimming removed 3 bases at V and 0 bases at J, with 6 bases between. The CDR3 runs 14 residues.

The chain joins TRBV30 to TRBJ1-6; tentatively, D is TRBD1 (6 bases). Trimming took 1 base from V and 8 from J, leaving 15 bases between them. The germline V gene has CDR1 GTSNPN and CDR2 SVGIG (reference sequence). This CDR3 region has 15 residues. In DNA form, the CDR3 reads TGTGCCTGGAGTGCGGGGGGGCAAACCCATTCACCCCTCCACTTT. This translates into CAWSAGGQTHSPLHF.

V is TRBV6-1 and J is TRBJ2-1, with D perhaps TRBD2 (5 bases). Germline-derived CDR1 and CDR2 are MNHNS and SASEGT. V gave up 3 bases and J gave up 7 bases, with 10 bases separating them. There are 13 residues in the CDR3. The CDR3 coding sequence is TGTGCCAGCAGTGACGGGGATAGAAATGAGCAGTTCTTC. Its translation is CASSDGDRNEQFF.

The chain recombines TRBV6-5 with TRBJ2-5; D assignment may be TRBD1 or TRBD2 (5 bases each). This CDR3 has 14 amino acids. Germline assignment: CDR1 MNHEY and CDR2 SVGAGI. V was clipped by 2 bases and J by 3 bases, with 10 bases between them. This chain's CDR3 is CASSYELGEETQYF. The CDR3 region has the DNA TGTGCCAGCAGTTACGAGCTGGGGGAAGAGACCCAGTACTTC.

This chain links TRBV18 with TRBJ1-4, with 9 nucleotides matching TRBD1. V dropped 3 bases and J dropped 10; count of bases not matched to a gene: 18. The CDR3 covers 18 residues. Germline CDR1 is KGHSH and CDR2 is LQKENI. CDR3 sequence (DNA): TGTGCCAGCTCACCCCTACCCCGACAGGGGGTCGGACTTGGAAAACTGTTTTTT. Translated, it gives CASSPLPRQGVGLGKLFF.